This TCR beta chain was retrieved from a study of cytomegalovirus exposure and HLA in healthy donors (TCRdb year 2017). Broadly, across the study: In an earlier analysis of some 610 of the donors, 276 Gb of sequence data and 100 million or so unique TCR beta sequences from 180 million or so T cells were reported. To predict cytomegalovirus infection status, the study combined high-throughput TCR immunosequencing, statistical association of individual TCRs with disease status, and machine learning. Donor age, sex, ethnicity and CMV serostatus were compiled together with the repertoire data. The number of donors typed differed by locus, with about 629-630 for A, B, C, DRB1 and DQB1, roughly 520 for DQA1, 600 to 610 for DPA1, and around 430 for DPB1. In the later analysis, no new phenotypic data were used to find candidate immune exposures; instead, reliance was placed on TCR beta sequences and their occurrence across donors. An early release covering 500 to 750 HLA-typed donors comprised roughly 300 gigabases of sequencing data and 65 million to 100 million unique TCR sequences. A later analysis re-analyzed previously published TCR beta repertoires from 666 donors and added high-resolution HLA genotyping to study TCR occurrence patterns. In an earlier analysis of 550 to 700 of the donors, high-throughput TCR beta sequencing was used to judge whether each TCR beta V gene segment behaved as functional or pseudogenic. HLA typing covered class I and class II loci at four-digit resolution. The T cell repertoires of 666 subjects were profiled by immunosequencing and related to cytomegalovirus serostatus. The study aimed to test whether cataloging public T cell receptors could reveal signatures of past pathogen exposure. The genetic ancestry cluster associated with self-reported Caucasian donors included roughly four fifths of the roughly 360 genotyped donors. Four or five DR-DQ haplotypes were handled as single units for association and clustering, since linkage in the cohort was strong. Every discovery cohort repertoire had been produced on one sequencing platform. In a later genetic analysis, genome-wide SNP genotypes for about three fifths of the roughly 670 donors were used, and that subset was treated as a discovery cohort. A separate validation cohort of 100 to 150 different subjects was used in addition to the roughly 640-subject first cohort. Among about 360 genotyped donors of the cohort, an average of roughly 240,000 unique TCR beta nucleotide sequences were sequenced per donor, roughly 20% of them non-productive. Broad study findings and their caveats: Cytomegalovirus status was reported to be diagnosed by the classifier with high specificity and sensitivity in both the original and validation cohorts. Several of the top co-occurrence clusters appeared to be linked to parvovirus B19, influenza, CMV and Epstein-Barr virus, according to a later analysis. This cohort had only TCR beta chains sequenced, and the lack of alpha or paired-chain data limited which features could be detected. The presence/absence analyses assumed that sequencing depth was roughly uniform across donors, and that assumption may not be true. A further reported finding was that TCR beta sequences accurately predicted the HLA-A and HLA-B alleles for most subjects in the first cohort. CMV serostatus was the only immune exposure information available for the cohort. The study gave a list of under 200 TCR beta chains associated with cytomegalovirus. A later analysis associated about 17,000 TCR beta sequences with specific HLA alleles at a false discovery rate of 0.05. Because counts were too low, roughly 16 rarely observed V segments, including chromosome 9 orphons, were left out of the earlier analysis of 500 to 750 of the donors. A later genetic analysis associated a missense DCLRE1C variant with V-gene and J-gene trimming of TCR beta chains, and an independent cohort replicated the association. In an earlier analysis of 450 to 750 of the donors, most TCR beta V segments appeared in productive rearrangements about 87% or about 30% of the time, broadly matching IMGT annotations. Assigning TCR associations to individual alleles was difficult when HLA alleles, especially DR and DQ, strongly co-occurred. Correlated functional status among segregating V segments might reflect linkage disequilibrium, but an unknown experimental factor could not be ruled out. Most TCR sequences were observed very rarely across donors, whereas some public TCRs were present in many individuals. In vitro tests confirmed that a few of the cytomegalovirus-associated TCR beta chains recognize cytomegalovirus antigens. According to the authors, the approach could potentially be generalized to other disease states and immunological phenotypes. In a later genetic analysis, fewer N-insertions in productive TCRs were reported among donors in an Asian-associated ancestry cluster than the approximately 710-donor mean. Because some donors lacked HLA typing at each locus, the association tests relied only on the typed subset. A cluster of highly shared sequence variants was judged likely to be a technical artifact of the sequencing pipeline. A later analysis found that most CMV-associated TCR beta chains appeared HLA-restricted, with HLA associations seemingly driven largely by CMV exposure. A later analysis found that HLA-associated TCR beta chains were more clonally expanded and had lower generation probabilities than equally common non-associated chains. Because the 87-base-pair reads could not distinguish some IMGT-functional V segments, including TRBV6-2 and TRBV6-3, those segments were excluded. In a later analysis, TCR association rates were found to vary across HLA loci, with the most associated TCRs seen for DRB1 alleles and the fewest for HLA-C alleles.

The library came from the immunoSEQ multiplex PCR assay. For the multiplex PCR, a mixture combining 60 forward primers for TCR Vbeta segments and 13 reverse primers for TCR Jbeta segments was used. The CDR3 region of rearranged TCR beta genes was amplified from genomic DNA with a multiplex PCR assay. Amplified TCR beta libraries were sequenced as 87-base-pair reads on the Illumina HiSeq System. The study's own analysis went as follows. A later analysis counted some 74 million unique TCR beta chains across the 500 to 850 repertoires, and 9 million to 14 million of these chains were shared by at least two donors. Raw reads were error-corrected and collapsed into unique sequences with a nearest-neighbor algorithm that merged closely related sequences to remove PCR and sequencing errors. V, D and J gene segments were assigned by aligning CDR3 sequences to IMGT reference sequences. For a sequence to be retained, at least a six-nucleotide match to both a V gene segment and a J gene segment was required. A rearrangement was called productive if the CDR3 had no stop codons and remained in frame with V and J, and every other rearrangement was called non-productive. Following IMGT convention, CDR3 was defined as the stretch from the second conserved V-encoded cysteine up to the conserved J-encoded phenylalanine. The earlier analysis of approximately 590 of the donors excluded any sequence lacking an unambiguous match to a single V gene segment. An earlier analysis of approximately 590 of the donors called V segments functional above 56.7% productive rearrangements and segregating when the between-donor standard deviation exceeded 5%. A statistical classification framework was built for diagnosing cytomegalovirus status from the catalog of TCR beta chain sequences. V and J gene assignment, in a later analysis, came from comparing TCR nucleotide sequences with IMGT/GENE-DB human TR gene sequences. Using the TCRdist pipeline, a later analysis assigned CDR3 sequences along with most-parsimonious VDJ recombination scenarios. In a later analysis, every TCR beta chain was defined by the combination of its CDR3 amino acid sequence and its V-gene family, and reads without a unique V-gene family were dropped. In a later analysis, approximately 590 highly shared, low-generation-probability nucleotide sequences were removed to address suspected cross-contamination and a sequencing artifact. For each public chain, a later analysis derived a clonal expansion index from normalized ranks of inferred template counts within each repertoire. A later analysis computed generation probabilities with a VDJ recombination model fitted to out-of-frame rearrangements, and checked the results against IGoR. In a later analysis, TCR-TCR, TCR-HLA and TCR-CMV co-occurrence was scored with hypergeometric tests, and a repertoire-size bias correction was applied to TCR pairs. In a later analysis, false discovery rates were estimated by permuting HLA or CMV assignments 20 times. In a later analysis, co-occurring TCRs were grouped with DBSCAN, and TCRdist sequence similarity was added when clustering was performed within HLA-allele-positive subsets. For co-occurrence clustering, repertoires with fewer than 30,000 or more than 120,000 public chains were excluded, along with roughly 5 repertoires with anomalous nucleotide sharing. Held by TCRdb, this immuneACCESS table contains in-frame sequences only and omits some clones. Under half of the omission traces to an unresolved V gene where checked; the cause of the rest is unknown. V and J calls and clone size are given by that table; D and trimming were obtained from the DNA. The sample contains under 200,000 clones, around 84% of them found a single time. In total, the top ten clones hold around 3.3% of the sample.

A remark on this clone: Its binding antigen is unknown. No much larger clonotype is one base removed from it; base qualities were not supplied.

The CDR3, from cysteine to phenylalanine, totals 16 residues. Left in the record is the CDR3 DNA by itself, 48 bases read in frame from the first base. V is pared back by 0 bases and J by 8 bases, with 17 bases lying between the germline termini. Sequences SGHRS (CDR1) and YFSETQ (CDR2) are obtained from the germline V gene. The cohort comprised some 680 healthy bone marrow donors. At the time of sampling, every cohort member was nominally healthy, though immune exposures that went unrecorded were likely present. The donor tested CMV seronegative, placing the donor among the approximately 400 seronegative members of the cohort. A peripheral blood sample was collected from each donor, and TCR beta sequencing was performed on peripheral blood mononuclear cells. The Qiagen DNeasy Blood Extraction Kit was used to extract genomic DNA from the blood cell samples.

Sequenced material: PBMCs. The TCR was taken from a woman in her thirties or forties in good health and CMV-seronegative. The chain is made from TRBV5-1 and TRBJ1-4; the D gene is unclear. The CDR3 reads CASSLDLGGLGEKLFF. The nucleotide sequence is given as TGCGCCAGCAGCTTGGATTTAGGAGGGCTAGGCGAAAAACTGTTTTTT.